These 21 T cell receptor beta chains originate from one sample sequenced in a study of blood T cell repertoires in COVID-19. Profiled with immunoSEQ multiplex PCR; TCRdb holds only in-frame clones, not every one. The table shows about 270,000 clones, with approximately 90% occurring only once. Sequencing was performed on PBMCs or T cells enriched from blood (not recorded which). The receptors were sampled from a woman between 55 and 75 years old in a cohort exposed to, infected with or recovered from COVID-19 (not recorded which).

The chain carries TRBV5-6 and TRBJ2-7; D not certain. Germline V CDR1 and CDR2: SGHDT, YYEEEE. V shed 1 base and J shed 6 bases, with 14 bases lying between them. The CDR3 covers 14 residues. The CDR3 coding sequence is TGTGCCAGCAGCTTGTACGAAAGGAGTCTCGAGCAGTACTTC. This sequence encodes CASSLYERSLEQYF. The entire variable domain, with the rest obtained from reference TRBV5-6 and TRBJ2-7, is as follows: DAGVTQSPTHLIKTRGQQVTLRCSPKSGHDTVSWYQQALGQGPQFIFQYYEEEERQRGNFPDRFSGHQFPNYSSELNVNALLLGDSALYLCASSLYERSLEQYFGPGTRLTVT.

This chain links TRBV5-1 with TRBJ2-7; 7 positions agree with TRBD1. The CDR3 runs to 13 residues. The V segment lost 6 bases and the J segment 7 bases; nucleotides outside the gene matches: 10. CDR1 is SGHRS and CDR2 is YFSETQ in the germline V gene. The CDR3 sequence: CASTFLLGQEQYF. The CDR3 bases are TGCGCCAGCACCTTTTTGTTGGGACAGGAGCAGTACTTC. The whole variable domain, filled in from reference TRBV5-1 and TRBJ2-7, reads KAGVTQTPRYLIKTRGQQVTLSCSPISGHRSVSWYQQTPGQGLQFLFEYFSETQRNKGNFPGRFSGRQFSNSRSEMNVSTLELGDSALYLCASTFLLGQEQYFGPGTRLTVT.

This rearrangement joins TRBV27 to TRBJ1-5; 12 bases align to TRBD1. After removal of 6 bases from V and 1 base from J, the junction contained 7 bases not matched to a gene. The CDR3 is 17 residues long. Germline V gives CDR1 MNHEY, CDR2 SMNVEV (reference sequence). CDR3 sequence (DNA): TGTGCCAGCAGCCCGGGACAGGGGGCTAAGAGCAATCAGCCCCAGCATTTT. The encoded protein is CASSPGQGAKSNQPQHF.

The chain uses TRBV2 and TRBJ2-7, with D perhaps matching TRBD2 (6 bases). Trimming took 4 bases from V and 1 from J, leaving 8 bases between them. The CDR3 totals 13 residues. Germline V gene data show CDR1 as SNHLY and CDR2 as FYNNEI. CDR3 amino acids: CASSVGGSYEQYF. Here the CDR3 DNA reads TGTGCCAGCAGTGTTGGGGGGTCCTACGAGCAGTACTTC.

This chain connects TRBV11-2 to TRBJ2-5; TRBD2 is a possible D gene (6 bases). From germline, CDR1 is SGHAT and CDR2 FQNNGV. The CDR3 extends over 14 amino acids. V dropped 6 bases and J dropped 4 bases, with 15 bases sitting between them. The CDR3 bases are TGTGCCAGCAGTTACTGGAGGGAAGGAGAGACCCAGTACTTC. It codes for CASSYWREGETQYF.

The V and J genes are TRBV7-9 and TRBJ1-2, with 8 bases fitting TRBD1. Trimming cost V 2 bases and J 3 bases; bases outside gene matches: 11. This CDR3 comprises 17 residues. Looked up from germline, CDR1 is SEHNR and CDR2 is FQNEAQ (reference sequence). In DNA form, the CDR3 reads TGTGCCAGCAGCTTAATGACGACAGGGGAGGCTCACTATGGCTACACCTTC. Encoded protein: CASSLMTTGEAHYGYTF.

This chain uses TRBV11-1 with TRBJ1-1; no definite D call. The CDR3 is 15 residues long. V lost 7 bases and J lost 3, with 18 bases in between. From germline, CDR1 is SGHAT and CDR2 FQDESV (reference sequence). DNA for the CDR3: TGTGCCAGCACCCCGGGCCGGGGTTGGGACACTGAAGCTTTCTTT. This gives the protein CASTPGRGWDTEAFF.

The sample holds a few counts of this clone. The chain recombines TRBV5-1 with TRBJ2-5; TRBD1 matches at 10 bases. The CDR3 totals 15 residues. V was pared by 0 bases and J by 5 bases, with 4 bases of the junction left unmatched. Germline V lookup: CDR1 SGHRS, CDR2 YFSETQ. CDR3 residues: CASSLAGQGFETQYF. The DNA for the CDR3 is TGCGCCAGCAGCTTGGCGGGACAGGGGTTTGAGACCCAGTACTTC.

On this clone itself: Other DNA variants within this sample encode the same CDR3. The chain is built from TRBV2 and TRBJ1-5; TRBD1 is a possible D gene (5 bases). CDR1 and CDR2 (germline): SNHLY, FYNNEI. This CDR3 is built from 13 residues. Trimming took off 4 bases at V and 2 bases at J, with 6 bases between the two ends. CDR3 region: CASSGGGNQPQHF. Written as DNA, the CDR3 is TGTGCCAGCAGTGGGGGCGGCAATCAGCCCCAGCATTTT.

The chain employs TRBV7-9 and TRBJ1-2, with 7 bases identical to TRBD1. The V gene's germline CDR1 is SEHNR and CDR2 FQNEAQ (reference sequence). V lost 0 bases, J lost 0 bases, and 7 bases stayed unmatched. CDR3 length: 17 residues. DNA for the CDR3: TGTGCCAGCAGCTTAGCGCTGAAACAGGGGACTAACTATGGCTACACCTTC. Its translation: CASSLALKQGTNYGYTF.

The chain is built from TRBV10-2 and TRBJ2-1; 11 nucleotides align to TRBD2. Germline CDR1 is WSHSY and CDR2 is SAAADI. This CDR3 region has 17 residues. V lost 2 bases, J lost 9 bases, and 12 bases stayed unmatched. The CDR3 sequence: CASSERGLAGGFGEQFF. The CDR3 DNA reads TGCGCCAGCAGTGAGAGGGGGCTAGCGGGAGGTTTCGGTGAGCAGTTCTTC.

The chain uses TRBV5-1 and TRBJ1-2; 8 nucleotides line up with TRBD1. The CDR3 is 13 amino acids. CDR1 SGHRS and CDR2 YFSETQ come from the germline V gene. The junction had 11 bases not matched to a gene; V was cut back by 7 bases and J by 9 bases. This chain's CDR3 is CASGPTGASRYTF. For the CDR3, the DNA is TGCGCCAGCGGACCGACAGGGGCCAGTCGCTACACCTTC.

The chain links TRBV7-2 to TRBJ2-1, with TRBD1 as a possible D gene (6 bases). The CDR3 has 16 amino acids. Trimming took 2 bases from V and 1 from J, leaving 12 bases between them. Germline loops: CDR1 SGHTA, CDR2 FQGNSA. The CDR3 nucleotides are TGTGCCAGCAGCTTAATACAGGGATTTTCCTACAATGAGCAGTTCTTC. It codes for CASSLIQGFSYNEQFF.

This sequence joins TRBV11-2 and TRBJ2-4; D is uncertain. Looked up from germline, CDR1 is SGHAT and CDR2 is FQNNGV. Trimming left V 4 bases short and J 0 bases short, with 13 bases between. The CDR3 length is 16 residues. The CDR3 sequence: CASSSPNAIAKNIQYF. The CDR3 DNA sequence: TGTGCCAGCAGCTCTCCAAATGCGATAGCCAAAAACATTCAGTACTTC.

This sequence joins TRBV9 and TRBJ1-5, with D tentatively TRBD1 (5 bases). Trimming pared 0 bases from V and 4 bases from J, leaving 11 bases between. The CDR3 contains 15 residues. Germline V gene data show CDR1 as SGDLS and CDR2 as YYNGEE. CDR3 residues: CASSVGTGTNQPQHF. The CDR3 DNA is TGTGCCAGCAGCGTAGGGACGGGGACTAATCAGCCCCAGCATTTT.

In DNA form, the CDR3 reads TGTGCCTGGAGTAAGAAACTAGCGGTGTCCTACGAGCAGTACTTC. Residues: CAWSKKLAVSYEQYF. V and J are TRBV30 and TRBJ2-7; 8 bases line up with TRBD2. This CDR3 comprises 15 residues. J was trimmed by 1 base and V by 2 bases; bases with no gene match: 7. Germline V lookup: CDR1 GTSNPN, CDR2 SVGIG (reference sequence). Full variable domain (rest looked up from reference TRBV30 and TRBJ2-7): SQTIHQWPATLVQPVGSPLSLECTVEGTSNPNLYWYRQAAGRGLQLLFYSVGIGQISSEVPQNLSASRPQDRQFILSSKKLLLSDSGFYLCAWSKKLAVSYEQYFGPGTRLTVT.

This chain joins TRBV3-1 (or the pseudogene TRBV3-2) and TRBJ2-3; 7 positions agree with TRBD1. This CDR3 is built from 18 residues. In germline, CDR1 is LGHDT, CDR2 YNNKEL (reference sequence). V gave up 0 bases and J gave up 2 bases; unmatched junction bases: 11. The DNA of the CDR3 is TGTGCCAGCAGCCAAGATCGGGACAGCGGCGGATACACAGATACGCAGTATTTT. Amino acids: CASSQDRDSGGYTDTQYF.

The chain has TRBV18 and TRBJ1-5, with 7 bases aligning to TRBD1. CDR1 and CDR2 (germline): KGHSH, LQKENI. With V trimmed by 4 bases and J by 0 bases, 6 bases remained unmatched. The CDR3 loop spans 16 amino acids. CDR3: CASSLTQGDSNQPQHF. The CDR3 nucleotides read TGTGCCAGCTCACTAACGCAGGGGGATAGCAATCAGCCCCAGCATTTT.

V gene TRBV30 combines with J gene TRBJ2-7, with 16 nucleotides matching TRBD2. V was pared by 6 bases and J by 7 bases, with 9 bases of the junction left unmatched. CDR1 and CDR2 from the germline V gene are GTSNPN and SVGIG (reference sequence). The CDR3 has 15 amino acids. CDR3 region: CACPGLAGGLGEQYF. DNA of the CDR3: TGTGCCTGCCCGGGACTAGCGGGAGGGCTGGGGGAGCAGTACTTC.

The chain carries TRBV6-5 and TRBJ2-2; TRBD2 is a possible D gene (6 bases). The CDR3 is 14 residues long. V was pared by 7 bases and J by 6 bases, with 15 bases between. The germline V gene has CDR1 MNHEY and CDR2 SVGAGI. CDR3 protein: CASTLRGESGELFF. CDR3 nucleotide sequence: TGTGCCAGCACCCTACGCGGGGAATCCGGGGAGCTGTTTTTT.

The V and J genes are TRBV19 and TRBJ2-7; 7 bases agree with TRBD2. Germline V lookup: CDR1 LNHDA, CDR2 SQIVND (reference sequence). The V segment lost 10 bases and the J segment 6 bases; nucleotides outside the gene matches: 12. This CDR3 comprises 13 residues. The CDR3: CATSFYGRSEQYF. The DNA of the CDR3 is TGTGCCACCAGTTTCTACGGGAGGAGCGAGCAGTACTTC.